The clone carrying this T cell receptor beta chain was found a few times. What it binds is unknown. CDR1 and CDR2 (germline): MNHNS, SASEGT. The CDR3 contains 13 residues. V dropped 4 bases and J dropped 5 bases, with 6 bases sitting between them. The time point here: patch test 2, 6 weeks after DPC sensitization. Treatment meaning: therapeutic diphenylcyclopropenone sensitization with weekly scalp DPC. This sample is drawn from a study of human T cells and chemical hapten exposure. The wider study: On the upper back, patch tests were applied with 0.01% DPC and read at 6 days. Alopecia areata, totalis and universalis patients, mostly female, were included. Study outcomes and limitations: After DPC sensitization, TCRs above 1 in 1000 frequency showed no change.

Each CDR3 protein gets one entry after TCRdb re-called the RACE reads with MiXCR. This table holds some 70,000 distinct CDR3 sequences, 10% found once. This TCR came from a woman in her forties or fifties with alopecia areata. Some clones in this sample may be carry-over from other donors' samples. The chain uses TRBV6-1 and TRBJ1-6, with no clear D. Sequenced here: whole blood, sampled in connection with sensitization to the hapten diphenylcyclopropenone (DPC). CDR3 in amino acids: CASSAEDNSPLHF. The CDR3 DNA is TGTGCCAGCAGTGCCGAAGATAATTCACCCCTCCACTTT.